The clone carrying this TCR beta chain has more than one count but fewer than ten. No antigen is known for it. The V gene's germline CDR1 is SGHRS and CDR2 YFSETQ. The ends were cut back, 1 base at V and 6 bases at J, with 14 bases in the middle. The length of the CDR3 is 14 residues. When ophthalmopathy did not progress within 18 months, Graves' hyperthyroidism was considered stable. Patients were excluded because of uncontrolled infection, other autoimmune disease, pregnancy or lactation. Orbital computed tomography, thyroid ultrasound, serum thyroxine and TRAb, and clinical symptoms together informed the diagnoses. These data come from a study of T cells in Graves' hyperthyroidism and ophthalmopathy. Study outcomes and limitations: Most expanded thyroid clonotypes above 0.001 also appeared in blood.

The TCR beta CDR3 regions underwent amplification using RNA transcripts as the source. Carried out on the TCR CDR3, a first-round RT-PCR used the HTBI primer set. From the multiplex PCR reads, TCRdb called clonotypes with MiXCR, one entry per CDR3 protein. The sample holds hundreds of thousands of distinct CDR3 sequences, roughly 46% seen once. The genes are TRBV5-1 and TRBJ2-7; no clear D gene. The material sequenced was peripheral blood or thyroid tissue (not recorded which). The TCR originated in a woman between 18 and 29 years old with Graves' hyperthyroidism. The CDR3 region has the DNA TGCGCCAGCAGCTTGTCACCTACGTACGTCGAGCAGTACTTC. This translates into CASSLSPTYVEQYF.